Listed here are 7 T cell receptor beta chains from one sample, sequenced in a study of blood T cell repertoires in COVID-19. TCRdb's table, derived via immunoSEQ multiplex PCR, lists solely in-frame clones and lacks some. The top ten hold over 6% of the sample, which has approximately 280,000 clones, around 88% seen once. The sample taken for sequencing was PBMCs or T cells enriched from blood (not recorded which). The receptors were gathered from a woman between 40 and 50 years old who had recovered from COVID-19.

The rearrangement links TRBV5-1 to TRBJ2-1; no clear D. The germline CDR1 and CDR2 sequences are SGHRS and YFSETQ. The CDR3 totals 15 residues. V was clipped by 0 bases and J by 0 bases, with 7 bases between them. The CDR3 region has the DNA TGCGCCAGCAGCTTGGGCCCCAGCTCCTACAATGAGCAGTTCTTC. Translating it yields CASSLGPSSYNEQFF.

This clone was seen once. The chain employs TRBV30 and TRBJ1-4, with a possible D match to TRBD1 (6 bases). Trimming cost V 5 bases and J 10 bases, with 20 bases left between them. CDR3 length: 14 residues. Germline V lookup: CDR1 GTSNPN, CDR2 SVGIG (reference sequence). The CDR3 region is CAWAWGQMTGKLFF. The CDR3 DNA follows: TGTGCCTGGGCCTGGGGGCAGATGACAGGAAAACTGTTTTTT.

J is TRBJ1-4 and V is TRBV20-1, with D unclear. V lost 7 bases and J 6 bases, leaving 6 bases between the germline ends. Germline V gives CDR1 DFQATT, CDR2 SNEGSKA (reference sequence). The CDR3 is made up of 10 amino acids. The DNA of the CDR3 is TGCAGTGTTCCTTATGAAAAACTGTTTTTT. Encoded protein: CSVPYEKLFF.

This sequence joins TRBV4-2 and TRBJ2-2; tentative D call: TRBD1 (6 bases). Looked up from germline, CDR1 is LGHNA and CDR2 is YNFKEQ. The CDR3 length is 14 residues. Trimming took 3 bases from V and 6 from J, leaving 11 bases between them. In DNA form, the CDR3 reads TGTGCCAGCAGCCACCAGGGGAAGCCCGGGGAGCTGTTTTTT. This sequence encodes CASSHQGKPGELFF.

The rearrangement uses TRBV20-1 and TRBJ1-1, with unresolved D. This CDR3 region has 11 residues. V dropped 5 bases and J dropped 4 bases, with 8 bases sitting between them. Germline V gene data show CDR1 as DFQATT and CDR2 as SNEGSKA (reference sequence). CDR3 nucleotide sequence: TGCAGTGCTTACTCGGGCACTGAAGCTTTCTTT. Encoded protein: CSAYSGTEAFF.

This chain connects TRBV7-9 to TRBJ1-4, with 8 bases that match TRBD1. CDR3 length: 16 amino acids. The germline V gene has CDR1 SEHNR and CDR2 FQNEAQ (reference sequence). J gave up 4 bases and V 2 bases, and 6 bases lay outside the gene matches. The chain's CDR3 is CASSLTQGVVNEKLFF. The CDR3 DNA sequence: TGTGCCAGCAGCTTAACACAGGGGGTGGTTAATGAAAAACTGTTTTTT.

The chain is built from TRBV3-1 (or the pseudogene TRBV3-2) and TRBJ2-7; no firm D call. Trimming took off 1 base at V and 5 bases at J, with 12 bases between the two ends. CDR1 LGHDT and CDR2 YNNKEL come from the germline V gene (reference sequence). The CDR3 consists of 14 residues. CDR3 coding DNA: TGTGCCAGCAGCCAAGTTCACGCTGGCAACGAGCAGTACTTC. The encoded protein is CASSQVHAGNEQYF.